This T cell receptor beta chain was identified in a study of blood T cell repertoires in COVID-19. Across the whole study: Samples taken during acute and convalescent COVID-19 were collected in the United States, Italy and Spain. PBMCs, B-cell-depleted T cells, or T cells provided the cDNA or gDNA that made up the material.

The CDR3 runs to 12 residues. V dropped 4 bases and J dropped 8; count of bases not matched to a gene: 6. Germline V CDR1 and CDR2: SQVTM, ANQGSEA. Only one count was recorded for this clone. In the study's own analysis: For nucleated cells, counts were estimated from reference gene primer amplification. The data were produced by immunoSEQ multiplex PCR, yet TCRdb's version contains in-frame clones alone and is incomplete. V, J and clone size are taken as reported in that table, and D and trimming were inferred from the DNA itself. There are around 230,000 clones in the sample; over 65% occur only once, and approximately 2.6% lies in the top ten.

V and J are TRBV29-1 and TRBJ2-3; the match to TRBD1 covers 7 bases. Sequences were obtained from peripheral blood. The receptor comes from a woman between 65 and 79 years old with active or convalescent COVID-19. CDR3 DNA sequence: TGCAGCGTTGGACAGGGAAGCGGTACGCAGTATTTT. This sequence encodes CSVGQGSGTQYF.